This is a list of T cell receptor beta chains from one sample in a study of Graves' ophthalmopathy and Graves' hyperthyroidism. MiXCR, run by TCRdb on the multiplex PCR reads, gives a single entry per CDR3 protein. The table records almost 750,000 distinct CDR3 sequences, roughly 40% of them present only once. Material: peripheral blood. The source is an adult man with Graves' ophthalmopathy. The CDR3 runs from the conserved cysteine through the conserved F or W. Fields, in order: V gene, J gene, CDR3 protein.

TRBV19	TRBJ1-1	CASSGLEASF
TRBV6-6	TRBJ1-5	CASSYSRGVQPQHF
TRBV10-3	TRBJ2-5	CAIRGTEPPKETQYF
TRBV7-6	TRBJ2-6	CASSLGQGLTGANVLTF
TRBV25-1	TRBJ2-2	CAWSVPDRAYTGELFF
TRBV2	TRBJ2-5	CASSYQGASEETQYF
TRBV5-4	TRBJ1-6	CASSPESEAPRDSPLHF
TRBV5-8	TRBJ1-4	CASSLASTGAGEKLFF
TRBV29-1	TRBJ1-2	CSVEDWEERDYGYTF
TRBV15	TRBJ2-2	CATSRDRTGGELFF
TRBV10-3	TRBJ2-7	CASRGQIPSYEQYF
TRBV15	TRBJ1-2	CAWSVRRRGNGYTF
TRBV7-9	TRBJ1-1	CASSPYWEGVAEAFF
TRBV10-2	TRBJ2-5	CASSENSGLQETQYF
TRBV7-8	TRBJ2-7	CASSQDRPYEQYF
TRBV3-1	TRBJ1-2	CASSPQGRANYGYTF
TRBV11-2	TRBJ1-1	CASSLAWGGAGSTEAFF
TRBV15	TRBJ1-2	CASSGQGARSYTF
TRBV20-1	TRBJ1-1	CSAVDGEAFF
TRBV20-1	TRBJ2-7	CSARTTSGYERYF
TRBV20-1	TRBJ2-5	CSAETVAGETQYF
TRBV7-9	TRBJ2-7	CASSLEVAGYEQYF
TRBV9	TRBJ2-1	CASREGTARTDTQFF
TRBV30	TRBJ2-7	CAWSGSGYEQYF
TRBV29-1	TRBJ1-1	CSVIQDITEAFF
TRBV29-1	TRBJ2-2	CSVDTKNTGELFF
TRBV25-1	TRBJ1-2	CASRSANYGYTF
TRBV20-1	TRBJ1-2	CSARIDTYGYTF
TRBV5-5	TRBJ1-1	CASSSRLGWSTEAFF
TRBV7-2	TRBJ2-7	CASSLGGVGQKYEQYF
TRBV5-4	TRBJ2-5	CASSLVPLAGVETQYF
TRBV19	TRBJ2-2	CASSIDRQGAGELFF
TRBV15	TRBJ1-3	CATSRDTGGRGNTIYF
TRBV7-4	TRBJ2-5	CASSLDWTSGRVETQYF
TRBV7-2	TRBJ1-1	CASSLASGTGRAFF
TRBV5-5	TRBJ1-5	CASSLGDMRQPQHF
TRBV6-6	TRBJ1-3	CASSVGGNTVYF
TRBV5-8	TRBJ1-2	CASSLRGSGYGYTF
TRBV28	TRBJ1-2	CASSRQRGYTF
TRBV11-2	TRBJ2-7	CASSGFKGQGAPHDSYEQYF
TRBV29-1	TRBJ1-1	CSVVGGDYDTEAFF
TRBV28	TRBJ1-6	CASTVRGYNSPLHF
TRBV6-6	TRBJ1-3	CASSSPGLRGGNTIYF
TRBV7-9	TRBJ1-2	CASSFVGGYTF
TRBV5-1	TRBJ2-3	CASSRAGGGLTDTQYF
TRBV10-3	TRBJ2-5	CAIGAGQGPETQYF
TRBV19	TRBJ2-2	CASIGQGRFTGELFF
TRBV7-3	TRBJ2-6	CASSLTGQTSGANVLTF
TRBV7-8	TRBJ1-1	CASSYSLGGENTEAFF
TRBV12-3/TRBV12-4	TRBJ2-5	CASSLGGRPGTQYF
TRBV20-1	TRBJ2-7	CSARGVWPLPLYEQYF
TRBV7-9	TRBJ1-1	CASSERGMTEAFF
TRBV7-8	TRBJ1-3	CASSSTTGVGNTIYF
TRBV7-9	TRBJ2-2	CASSYKPGQGNTGELFF
TRBV6-5	TRBJ2-7	CASSAKRTGIYEQYF
TRBV2	TRBJ1-1	CASIEQGARGTEAFF
TRBV7-9	TRBJ1-5	CASSLVGRTHQPQHF
TRBV10-3	TRBJ2-7	CASSYRTRTTYEQYF
TRBV29-1	TRBJ1-1	CSAEDGFEAFF